These 25 T cell receptor beta chains originate from one sample sequenced in a study of blood T cell repertoires in COVID-19. Using immunoSEQ multiplex PCR, the repertoire was profiled, and TCRdb retains in-frame clones only, with some absent. The top ten clones hold around 6.3% of a sample with about 250,000 clones, around 84% of them seen once. Sample: PBMCs or T cells enriched from blood (not recorded which). The receptors stem from a woman aged 50 to 60 who had been exposed to COVID-19.

CDR3 DNA: TGTGCCAGCAGCTGGCGGGGGGGATCACCCCTCCACTTT. Translating gives CASSWRGGSPLHF. The chain is built from TRBV7-2 and TRBJ1-6, with TRBD1 as a possible D gene (5 bases). CDR3 length: 13 residues. The germline CDR1 and CDR2 sequences are SGHTA and FQGNSA. V was pared by 4 bases and J by 10 bases, with 11 bases between.

This rearrangement joins TRBV3-1 (or the pseudogene TRBV3-2) to TRBJ1-1; 11 bases align to TRBD1. The CDR3 consists of 14 residues. V trimming: 7 bases; J trimming: 5 bases; junction bases outside the gene matches: 6. CDR1 is LGHDT and CDR2 is YNNKEL in the germline V gene (reference sequence). CDR3 region: CASTGTGGFTEAFF. CDR3 bases: TGTGCCAGCACCGGGACAGGGGGATTTACTGAAGCTTTCTTT.

J is TRBJ1-5 and V is TRBV20-1; no definite D call. Trimming removed 3 bases from V and 4 bases from J, with 13 bases in between. The CDR3 loop spans 14 amino acids. Germline CDR1 reads DFQATT; CDR2 reads SNEGSKA (reference sequence). The CDR3 region is CSASARVGNQPQHF. CDR3 DNA sequence: TGCAGTGCTAGTGCGAGGGTGGGGAATCAGCCCCAGCATTTT.

The chain carries TRBV3-1 (or the pseudogene TRBV3-2) and TRBJ2-7, with D perhaps TRBD2 (6 bases). This CDR3 spans 13 amino acids. Germline-derived CDR1 and CDR2 are LGHDT and YNNKEL (reference sequence). With 4 bases removed from V and 3 bases from J, the gap between germline ends came to 10 bases. Here the CDR3 DNA reads TGTGCCAGCAGCCGCGGGACCCTCTACGAGCAGTACTTC. It codes for CASSRGTLYEQYF.

As concerns this clone: Other DNA sequences in the sample encode the same CDR3. This chain links TRBV18 with TRBJ2-2, with 8 bases fitting TRBD2. The V and J ends lost 3 bases and 6 bases, in that order; junction bases with no gene match: 3. CDR3 length equals 14 residues. CDR1 KGHSH and CDR2 LQKENI come from the germline V gene. The CDR3 bases are TGTGCCAGCTCACCGAGCGGGGGTGCCGGGGAGCTGTTTTTT. Amino acids: CASSPSGGAGELFF.

This rearrangement joins TRBV19 to TRBJ1-4; D ambiguous. The CDR3 contains 15 residues. V gave up 3 bases and J gave up 8 bases, with 16 bases separating them. Germline V CDR1 and CDR2: LNHDA, SQIVND (reference sequence). The CDR3 loop reads CASSMWAQYEEKLFF. In DNA form, the CDR3 reads TGTGCCAGTAGTATGTGGGCACAGTACGAGGAAAAACTGTTTTTT.

The chain combines TRBV10-3 with TRBJ1-2; D not resolved. The germline CDR1 and CDR2 sequences are ENHRY and SYGVKD. V lost 2 bases, J lost 5 bases, and 9 bases lay in between. The CDR3 length is 13 residues. The CDR3 sequence: CAISEGRNYGYTF. CDR3 nucleotide sequence: TGTGCCATCAGTGAGGGCAGGAATTATGGCTACACCTTC.

The table lists this clone with a count of one. The genes are TRBV10-1 and TRBJ1-1, with D possibly matching TRBD1 (5 bases). The CDR3 is made up of 11 amino acids. The V end was cut by 4 bases, the J end by 5 bases, with 5 bases between. The germline V gene encodes CDR1 WNHNN and CDR2 SYGVQD (reference sequence). DNA for the CDR3: TGCGCCAGCAGTGCAGGGACTGAAGCTTTCTTT. Amino acid sequence: CASSAGTEAFF.

The rearrangement links TRBV19 to TRBJ1-1; 11 bases align to TRBD1. The germline V gene has CDR1 LNHDA and CDR2 SQIVND (reference sequence). V dropped 7 bases and J dropped 5; count of bases not matched to a gene: 12. The CDR3 has 16 amino acids. CDR3 protein: CASIGQGASRVTEAFF. CDR3 in DNA: TGTGCCAGTATTGGACAGGGGGCAAGCAGGGTGACTGAAGCTTTCTTT.

The V gene is TRBV20-1, the J gene TRBJ2-1; tentative D call: TRBD1 (6 bases). Germline CDR1 reads DFQATT; CDR2 reads SNEGSKA (reference sequence). V was cut by 3 bases and J by 6 bases, with 18 bases left in between. The CDR3 spans 15 residues. CDR3 nucleotide sequence: TGCAGTGCTAGTCCCCCCAGGGGCGAGGGCAATGAGCAGTTCTTC. This encodes CSASPPRGEGNEQFF.

The chain employs TRBV6-2 or TRBV6-3 and TRBJ1-1; maybe TRBD1 (5 bases). Germline-derived CDR1 and CDR2 are MNHEY and SVGEGT. CDR3 length equals 15 residues. Trimming removed 2 bases at V and 1 base at J, with 11 bases between. The CDR3 is CASSYGGARNTEAFF. CDR3 nucleotides: TGTGCCAGCAGTTACGGAGGGGCAAGGAACACTGAAGCTTTCTTT.

This chain joins TRBV4-3 and TRBJ1-1, with a tentative D call TRBD1 (5 bases). Looked up from germline, CDR1 is LGHNA and CDR2 is YSLEER. This CDR3 comprises 16 residues. V was trimmed by 0 bases and J by 3 bases, leaving 14 bases between them. The CDR3 sequence is CASSQDINWDYTEAFF. As DNA, the CDR3 is TGCGCCAGCAGCCAAGATATAAACTGGGACTACACTGAAGCTTTCTTT.

This rearrangement joins TRBV3-1 (or the pseudogene TRBV3-2) to TRBJ2-7, with D possibly being TRBD2 (7 bases). Germline V CDR1 and CDR2: LGHDT, YNNKEL (reference sequence). V was cut by 3 bases and J by 2 bases, with 14 bases left in between. The CDR3 has 15 amino acids. The CDR3 DNA is TGTGCCAGCAGCCAGCGGGGGCCCATGACCTACGAGCAGTACTTC. Amino acids: CASSQRGPMTYEQYF.

The chain employs TRBV9 and TRBJ2-7; possible D gene TRBD2, 6 bases. The CDR3 spans 14 residues. V shed 2 bases and J shed 3 bases, with 12 bases lying between them. The germline V gene has CDR1 SGDLS and CDR2 YYNGEE. The DNA of the CDR3 is TGTGCCAGCAGCGTTGGAACTAGCTACTACGAGCAGTACTTC. Protein sequence: CASSVGTSYYEQYF.

V gene TRBV4-1 combines with J gene TRBJ1-5; unclear D gene. V dropped 4 bases and J dropped 2 bases, with 9 bases sitting between them. Looked up from germline, CDR1 is MGHRA and CDR2 is YSYEKL. The CDR3 contains 14 residues. This CDR3 is CASSRPGGNQPQHF. The CDR3 nucleotides read TGCGCCAGCAGCCGGCCTGGAGGCAATCAGCCCCAGCATTTT.

V and J are TRBV5-5 and TRBJ2-2; TRBD1 is a possible D gene (6 bases). V dropped 6 bases and J dropped 0 bases, with 15 bases sitting between them. The germline V gene has CDR1 SGHKS and CDR2 YYEKEE (reference sequence). The CDR3 totals 16 residues. CDR3 sequence: CASTWGLSPNTGELFF. CDR3 sequence (DNA): TGTGCCAGCACGTGGGGGCTCTCTCCGAACACCGGGGAGCTGTTTTTT.

This clone came up once. This rearrangement joins TRBV19 to TRBJ2-5; tentatively, D is TRBD1 (6 bases). V was trimmed by 6 bases and J by 0 bases, leaving 11 bases between them. This CDR3 region has 14 residues. Per germline, CDR1 LNHDA and CDR2 SQIVND (reference sequence). The CDR3 reads CASSLGGYQETQYF. For the CDR3, the DNA is TGTGCCAGTAGCCTAGGGGGATACCAAGAGACCCAGTACTTC. The full variable domain, its missing parts supplied by reference TRBV19 and TRBJ2-5, is DGGITQSPKYLFRKEGQNVTLSCEQNLNHDAMYWYRQDPGQGLRLIYYSQIVNDFQKGDIAEGYSVSREKKESFPLTVTSAQKNPTAFYLCASSLGGYQETQYFGPGTRLLVL.

The chain is built from TRBV2 and TRBJ1-1; perhaps TRBD1 as D (5 bases). V was pared by 9 bases and J by 1 base, with 18 bases between. CDR3 length equals 15 residues. Germline lookup yields CDR1 SNHLY and CDR2 FYNNEI. CDR3 protein: CASRRGSGSNTEAFF. The CDR3 DNA is TGTGCCAGTCGAAGGGGTAGCGGTTCGAACACTGAAGCTTTCTTT.

The chain couples TRBV3-1 (or the pseudogene TRBV3-2) to TRBJ1-5; weak D call: TRBD1 (5 bases). Between the trimmed V and J ends, which lost 5 bases and 7 bases, there was a span of 15 bases. The CDR3 extends over 14 amino acids. CDR1 is LGHDT and CDR2 is YNNKEL in the germline V gene (reference sequence). CDR3 DNA sequence: TGTGCCAGCAGCACCCGACAGCATGGGCAGCCCCAGCATTTT. This encodes CASSTRQHGQPQHF.

The chain employs TRBV5-1 and TRBJ2-2, with unresolved D. In germline, CDR1 is SGHRS, CDR2 YFSETQ. There are 13 residues in the CDR3. Between the trimmed V and J ends, which lost 0 bases and 5 bases, there was a span of 5 bases. This CDR3 is CASSLVRTGELFF. As DNA, the CDR3 is TGCGCCAGCAGCTTGGTGCGGACCGGGGAGCTGTTTTTT.

The chain couples TRBV24-1 to TRBJ2-3; D unclear. This CDR3 spans 13 amino acids. Trimming removed 3 bases at V and 4 bases at J, with 7 bases between. Germline CDR1 KGHDR, CDR2 SFDVKD. The CDR3 coding sequence is TGTGCCACCAGTGATGCCCGGTCAGATACGCAGTATTTT. It specifies CATSDARSDTQYF.

J is TRBJ1-6 and V is TRBV5-1; unclear D gene. Trimming removed 0 bases at V and 0 bases at J, with 7 bases between. CDR3 length: 16 amino acids. The germline gives CDR1 SGHRS, CDR2 YFSETQ. CDR3 sequence: CASSLESRSYNSPLHF. CDR3 coding DNA: TGCGCCAGCAGCTTGGAAAGCCGCTCCTATAATTCACCCCTCCACTTT.

The V gene is TRBV30, the J gene TRBJ2-7; unclear D gene. The V and J ends lost 0 bases and 0 bases respectively, with 15 bases between them. CDR3 length: 16 residues. Germline CDR1 GTSNPN, CDR2 SVGIG (reference sequence). Written as DNA, the CDR3 is TGTGCCTGGAGTGTCCGGTCTTTCCAAAGCTCCTACGAGCAGTACTTC. Protein sequence: CAWSVRSFQSSYEQYF. Full variable domain (missing parts from reference TRBV30 and TRBJ2-7): SQTIHQWPATLVQPVGSPLSLECTVEGTSNPNLYWYRQAAGRGLQLLFYSVGIGQISSEVPQNLSASRPQDRQFILSSKKLLLSDSGFYLCAWSVRSFQSSYEQYFGPGTRLTVT.

The chain recombines TRBV12-5 with TRBJ1-5; D unclear. The CDR3 is made up of 14 amino acids. The ends were cut back, 5 bases at V and 2 bases at J, with 10 bases in the middle. CDR1 and CDR2 (germline): LGHNT, FRNRAP. CDR3 loop: CASGTAYGNQPQHF. CDR3 sequence (DNA): TGTGCTAGTGGTACCGCGTACGGCAATCAGCCCCAGCATTTT.

This clone has more than one count but fewer than ten. The CDR3 sequence is CASSLGRQGEAFF. The CDR3 coding sequence is TGTGCCAGCAGTTTGGGCCGACAGGGGGAAGCTTTCTTT. The chain combines TRBV28 with TRBJ1-1, with 8 bases fitting TRBD1. Per germline, CDR1 MDHEN and CDR2 SYDVKM. The V segment lost 3 bases and the J segment 8 bases; nucleotides outside the gene matches: 5. There are 13 residues in the CDR3.